Listed below are T cell receptor beta chains from one sample, sequenced in a study of shared clonotypes between healthy human individuals. Assay used: immunoSEQ multiplex PCR; TCRdb lists only in-frame clones, some missing. The top ten hold under 0.15% of the sample, which has 2 million to 2.5 million clones, roughly 94% seen once. The sample consisted of naive CD4+ T cells sorted from blood. The origin of the receptors is a man younger than 35 in good health. The CDR3 runs from the conserved cysteine through the conserved F or W. Fields, in order: D gene, J gene, V gene, clone size, CDR3 protein, CDR3 DNA. The D gene is left open where the match is weak. Part of the rows lack a size; the others show once, few, many or a class for expanded clones.

d_call: TRBD1; j_call: TRBJ2-7; v_call: TRBV5-1; clone_size: once; cdr3_aa: CASSRTGGGYEQYF; cdr3_nt: TGCGCCAGCAGCCGGACAGGGGGAGGTTACGAGCAGTACTTC
d_call: NA; j_call: TRBJ2-7; v_call: TRBV6-5; clone_size: NA; cdr3_aa: CAIMGQFSYEQYF; cdr3_nt: TGTGCCATCATGGGGCAGTTCTCCTACGAGCAGTACTTC
d_call: NA; j_call: TRBJ1-2; v_call: TRBV10-2; clone_size: NA; cdr3_aa: CASTPGGGAGYGYTF; cdr3_nt: TGCGCCAGCACCCCGGGGGGGGGCGCAGGCTATGGCTACACCTTC
d_call: NA; j_call: TRBJ1-5; v_call: TRBV7-9; clone_size: NA; cdr3_aa: CASSLTEGQPQHF; cdr3_nt: TGTGCCAGCAGCTTAACGGAAGGCCAGCCCCAGCATTTT
d_call: NA; j_call: TRBJ1-4; v_call: TRBV6-5; clone_size: NA; cdr3_aa: CASSYAGWNEKLFF; cdr3_nt: TGTGCCAGCAGTTACGCAGGGTGGAATGAAAAACTGTTTTTT
d_call: TRBD1; j_call: TRBJ1-4; v_call: TRBV2; clone_size: NA; cdr3_aa: CASKIPWGQHNEKLFF; cdr3_nt: TGTGCCAGCAAAATCCCGTGGGGACAGCATAATGAAAAACTGTTTTTT
d_call: TRBD2; j_call: TRBJ2-1; v_call: TRBV5-6; clone_size: NA; cdr3_aa: CASSMMTSGLFDEQFF; cdr3_nt: TGTGCCAGCAGTATGATGACTAGCGGCCTTTTTGATGAGCAGTTCTTC
d_call: TRBD1; j_call: TRBJ2-7; v_call: TRBV7-2; clone_size: NA; cdr3_aa: CASSFSTGVGEQYF; cdr3_nt: TGTGCCAGCAGCTTCTCGACAGGGGTTGGTGAGCAGTACTTC
d_call: NA; j_call: TRBJ1-4; v_call: TRBV12-5; clone_size: NA; cdr3_aa: CASAHSTGRWEKLFF; cdr3_nt: TGTGCTAGTGCCCATTCCACAGGGAGGTGGGAAAAACTGTTTTTT
d_call: NA; j_call: TRBJ2-3; v_call: TRBV6-5; clone_size: NA; cdr3_aa: CASSYNPDTDTQYF; cdr3_nt: TGTGCCAGCAGTTACAACCCAGACACAGATACGCAGTATTTT
d_call: NA; j_call: TRBJ1-1; v_call: TRBV6-1; clone_size: NA; cdr3_aa: CASSEIRLDRPTNTEAFF; cdr3_nt: TGTGCCAGCAGTGAAATTAGGCTTGACAGACCCACAAACACTGAAGCTTTCTTT
d_call: NA; j_call: TRBJ2-4; v_call: TRBV7-9; clone_size: NA; cdr3_aa: CASGLPQHQYF; cdr3_nt: TGTGCCAGCGGTTTACCACAGCATCAGTACTTC
d_call: NA; j_call: TRBJ2-7; v_call: TRBV19; clone_size: NA; cdr3_aa: CASTPATGSSYEQYF; cdr3_nt: TGTGCCAGCACTCCCGCGACTGGCAGCTCCTACGAGCAGTACTTC
d_call: TRBD1; j_call: TRBJ2-1; v_call: TRBV5-5; clone_size: once; cdr3_aa: CASSLGQGAEQFF; cdr3_nt: TGTGCCAGCAGCTTAGGACAGGGCGCTGAGCAGTTCTTC
d_call: TRBD1; j_call: TRBJ1-2; v_call: TRBV30; clone_size: NA; cdr3_aa: CACSRGQARTGYTF; cdr3_nt: TGTGCCTGCTCTCGGGGACAGGCAAGGACTGGCTACACCTTC
d_call: NA; j_call: TRBJ1-5; v_call: TRBV19; clone_size: NA; cdr3_aa: CASDSGVNQPQHF; cdr3_nt: TGTGCCAGTGATTCGGGGGTTAATCAGCCCCAGCATTTT
d_call: NA; j_call: TRBJ2-5; v_call: TRBV18; clone_size: once; cdr3_aa: CASSPPGQLQETQYF; cdr3_nt: TGTGCCAGCTCACCACCGGGGCAGCTCCAAGAGACCCAGTACTTC
d_call: NA; j_call: TRBJ2-7; v_call: TRBV28; clone_size: NA; cdr3_aa: CASSLLAPSYEQYF; cdr3_nt: TGTGCCAGCAGTTTGTTAGCCCCCTCCTACGAGCAGTACTTC
d_call: NA; j_call: TRBJ2-3; v_call: TRBV7-3; clone_size: NA; cdr3_aa: CASSRGGANADTQYF; cdr3_nt: TGTGCCAGCAGCCGAGGGGGGGCCAACGCAGATACGCAGTATTTT
d_call: NA; j_call: TRBJ1-6; v_call: TRBV6-5; clone_size: NA; cdr3_aa: CASSVTAVLNSPLHF; cdr3_nt: TGTGCCAGCAGTGTGACGGCCGTTTTGAATTCACCCCTCCACTTT